These 16 T cell receptor beta chains were sequenced from one sample in a study of early T cells in non-severe SARS-CoV-2 infection. TCRdb ran MiXCR on the 5' RACE reads and lists one entry per CDR3 protein. The sample lists around 82,000 distinct CDR3 sequences; roughly 12% were seen once. Sample: whole blood. These receptor sequences come from an adult who was a healthcare worker with PCR-confirmed SARS-CoV-2 infection or an uninfected control (not recorded which).

This chain connects TRBV6-5 to TRBJ1-3, with D possibly being TRBD1 (6 bases). The CDR3 sequence is 15 residues long. Germline CDR1 is MNHEY and CDR2 is SVGAGI. V dropped 7 bases and J dropped 4 bases, with 17 bases sitting between them. The CDR3 nucleotides read TGTGCCAGCATTAAACAGGGTACAATCGGAAACACCATATATTTT. Amino acid sequence: CASIKQGTIGNTIYF.

This clonotype was counted many times. CDR3 coding DNA: TGTGCCAGCAGTAACAGGGAGAACACTGAAGCTTTCTTT. As protein: CASSNRENTEAFF. The chain recombines TRBV6-6 with TRBJ1-1, with a weak D call TRBD1 (6 bases). V was cut by 5 bases and J by 1 base, with 8 bases left in between. CDR1 is MNHNY and CDR2 is SVGAGI in the germline V gene (reference sequence). This CDR3 has 13 residues.

The chain combines TRBV5-6 with TRBJ2-5; a possible D gene is TRBD1 (5 bases). The germline gives CDR1 SGHDT, CDR2 YYEEEE. This CDR3 region has 14 residues. V lost 4 bases to trimming and J lost 0 bases, with 10 bases between them. CDR3 amino acids: CASSQTEYQETQYF. The CDR3 coding sequence is TGTGCCAGCAGCCAGACAGAGTACCAAGAGACCCAGTACTTC.

This clonotype has a count of ten or more. The chain links TRBV14 to TRBJ2-1; 8 bases match TRBD2. Germline V lookup: CDR1 SGHDN, CDR2 FVKESK. Germline trimming cut 3 bases from V and 1 base from J; bases unmatched to any gene: 11. CDR3 size: 18 residues. CDR3 in amino acids: CASSQFAGGLISYNEQFF. The DNA for the CDR3 is TGTGCCAGCAGCCAGTTTGCGGGGGGCCTGATTTCCTACAATGAGCAGTTCTTC.

This clonotype has at least ten counts. The chain recombines TRBV27 with TRBJ2-1; 8 bases are a match to TRBD2. The CDR3 is made up of 15 amino acids. Germline V gene lookup returns CDR1 MNHEY and CDR2 SMNVEV (reference sequence). V lost 4 bases to trimming and J lost 0 bases; unmatched junction nucleotides: 2. The CDR3 nucleotides are TGTGCCAGCAGTTCCGGGGGGGGCTCCTACAATGAGCAGTTCTTC. It is translated as CASSSGGGSYNEQFF.

This clonotype showed up just a few times. The V gene is TRBV19, the J gene TRBJ2-1, with 14 bases aligning to TRBD2. The germline V gene has CDR1 LNHDA and CDR2 SQIVND (reference sequence). The CDR3 loop spans 18 amino acids. The trim removed 6 bases at V and 2 bases at J, leaving 9 bases unmatched. The CDR3 coding sequence is TGTGCCAGTAGGGACGGTGGGACTAGCGGGGGCCCCTACAATGAGCAGTTCTTC. Protein sequence: CASRDGGTSGGPYNEQFF.

This clonotype was seen a few times. The rearrangement joins TRBV6-5 to TRBJ2-3, with TRBD2 matching 7 bases. The germline gives CDR1 MNHEY, CDR2 SVGAGI. The CDR3 is 14 amino acids. J gave up 4 bases and V 6 bases, and 7 bases lay outside the gene matches. Written as DNA, the CDR3 is TGTGCCAGCAGGTCGGGGGGTACCGCAGATACGCAGTATTTT. Its translation: CASRSGGTADTQYF.

The gene calls are TRBV7-9 and TRBJ2-7; perhaps TRBD1 as D (5 bases). The CDR3 extends over 16 amino acids. Germline-derived CDR1 and CDR2 are SEHNR and FQNEAQ (reference sequence). Trimming shortened V by 1 base and J by 3 bases, and 16 bases separated the two germline ends. CDR3 amino acids: CASSLVGGVQGYEQYF. DNA for the CDR3: TGTGCCAGCAGCTTAGTAGGTGGGGTGCAGGGCTACGAGCAGTACTTC. The whole variable domain, filled in from reference TRBV7-9 and TRBJ2-7, reads DTGVSQNPRHKITKRGQNVTFRCDPISEHNRLYWYRQTLGQGPEFLTYFQNEAQLEKSRLLSDRFSAERPKGSFSTLEIQRTEQGDSAMYLCASSLVGGVQGYEQYFGPGTRLTVT.

This clonotype turned up a few times. The chain uses TRBV9 and TRBJ2-7; tentative D call: TRBD2 (5 bases). The ends were cut back, 0 bases at V and 5 bases at J, with 9 bases in the middle. This CDR3 region has 13 residues. Germline V CDR1 and CDR2: SGDLS, YYNGEE. The CDR3 DNA reads TGTGCCAGCAGCGTAGGGACTGGAGACGAGCAGTACTTC. Translating it yields CASSVGTGDEQYF.

This clonotype was counted between two and nine times. The genes are TRBV2 and TRBJ2-1; D not certain. This CDR3 has 14 residues. V was cut by 4 bases and J by 4 bases, with 11 bases left in between. Germline CDR1 and CDR2: SNHLY and FYNNEI. The DNA for the CDR3 is TGTGCCAGCAGTGTAGTCCGCTCATACAATGAGCAGTTCTTC. This gives the protein CASSVVRSYNEQFF. Based on the CDR3 plus reference TRBV2 and TRBJ2-1, the full variable domain is EPEVTQTPSHQVTQMGQEVILRCVPISNHLYFYWYRQILGQKVEFLVSFYNNEISEKSEIFDDQFSVERPDGSNFTLKIRSTKLEDSAMYFCASSVVRSYNEQFFGPGTRLTVL.

This clonotype has more than one count but fewer than ten. V gene TRBV5-4 combines with J gene TRBJ2-1; perhaps TRBD1 as D (5 bases). This CDR3 contains 15 residues. The germline V gene encodes CDR1 SGHNT and CDR2 YYREEE (reference sequence). Trimming pared 0 bases from V and 0 bases from J, leaving 7 bases between. The CDR3 loop reads CASSLGQTSYNEQFF. CDR3 coding DNA: TGTGCCAGCAGCTTGGGACAGACCTCCTACAATGAGCAGTTCTTC.

The sample holds many counts of this clonotype. The rearrangement uses TRBV7-2 and TRBJ2-7, with D unresolved. The germline V and J ends were trimmed by 5 bases and 5 bases, with 19 bases remaining between them. CDR1 is SGHTA, CDR2 FQGNSA, per germline. This CDR3 is built from 15 residues. The CDR3: CASSLRTQTFDEQYF. The CDR3 nucleotides read TGTGCCAGCAGCCTACGGACCCAAACCTTCGACGAGCAGTACTTC.

This rearrangement joins TRBV1 to TRBJ1-6. TRBV1 has pseudogene status. This CDR3 spans 15 amino acids. This CDR3 is CTSSPWQVYNSHLHF. The CDR3 bases are TGCACCAGCAGCCCCTGGCAGGTCTATAATTCACACCTCCACTTT.

This clonotype showed up many times. V and J are TRBV11-2 and TRBJ1-2; 7 bases align to TRBD1. CDR1 SGHAT and CDR2 FQNNGV come from the germline V gene. With V trimmed by 1 base and J by 8 bases, 13 bases remained unmatched. The CDR3 spans 16 residues. CDR3 DNA: TGTGCCAGCAGCTTAGCGACTGGGGCAGGGGGAAGAGGCTACACCTTC. It codes for CASSLATGAGGRGYTF.

V gene TRBV20-1 combines with J gene TRBJ1-2, with D possibly TRBD1 on 6 matching bases. The CDR3 runs 15 residues. Trimming removed 0 bases from V and 2 bases from J, with 13 bases in between. Germline assignment: CDR1 DFQATT and CDR2 SNEGSKA (reference sequence). CDR3 bases: TGCAGTGCTAGAGATACGCGGGGGCCGAACTATGGCTACACCTTC. It yields the protein CSARDTRGPNYGYTF.

At least ten counts were recorded for this clonotype. The chain combines TRBV3-1 with TRBJ1-5; no clear D gene. Germline CDR1 is LGHDT and CDR2 is YNNKEL (reference sequence). With 4 bases removed from V and 0 bases from J, the gap between germline ends came to 10 bases. There are 15 residues in the CDR3. CDR3 in amino acids: CASSPGRLSNQPQHF. In DNA form, the CDR3 reads TGTGCCAGCAGCCCAGGACGCCTTAGCAATCAGCCCCAGCATTTT. Together with reference TRBV3-1 and TRBJ1-5, the CDR3 gives the full variable domain: DTAVSQTPKYLVTQMGNDKSIKCEQNLGHDTMYWYKQDSKKFLKIMFSYNNKELIINETVPNRFSPKSPDKAHLNLHINSLELGDSAVYFCASSPGRLSNQPQHFGDGTRLSIL.